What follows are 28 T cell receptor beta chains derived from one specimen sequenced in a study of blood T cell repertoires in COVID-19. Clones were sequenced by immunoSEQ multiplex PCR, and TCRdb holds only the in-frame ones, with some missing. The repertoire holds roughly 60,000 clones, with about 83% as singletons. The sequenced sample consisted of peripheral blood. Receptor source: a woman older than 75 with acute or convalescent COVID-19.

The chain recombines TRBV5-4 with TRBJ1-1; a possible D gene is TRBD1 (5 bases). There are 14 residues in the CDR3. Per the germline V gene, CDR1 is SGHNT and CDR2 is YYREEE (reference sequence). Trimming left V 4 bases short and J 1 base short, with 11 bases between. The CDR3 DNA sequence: TGTGCCAGCAGCCGACAGCCACCGAACACTGAAGCTTTCTTT. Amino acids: CASSRQPPNTEAFF.

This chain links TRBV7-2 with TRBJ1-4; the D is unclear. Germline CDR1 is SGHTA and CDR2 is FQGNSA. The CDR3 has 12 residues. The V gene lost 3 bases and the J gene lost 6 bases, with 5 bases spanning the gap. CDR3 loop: CASSFPYEKLFF. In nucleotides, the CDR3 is TGTGCCAGCAGCTTTCCCTATGAAAAACTGTTTTTT. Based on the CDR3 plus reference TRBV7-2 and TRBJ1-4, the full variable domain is GAGVSQSPSNKVTEKGKDVELRCDPISGHTALYWYRQSLGQGLEFLIYFQGNSAPDKSGLPSDRFSAERTGGSVSTLTIQRTQQEDSAVYLCASSFPYEKLFFGSGTQLSVL.

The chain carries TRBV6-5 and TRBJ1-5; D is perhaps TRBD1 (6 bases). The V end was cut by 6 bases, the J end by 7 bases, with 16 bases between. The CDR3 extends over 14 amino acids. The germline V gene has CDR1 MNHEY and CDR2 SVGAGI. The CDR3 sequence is CASSLLIGGQPQHF. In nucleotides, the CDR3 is TGTGCCAGCAGCCTACTCATTGGGGGCCAGCCCCAGCATTTT.

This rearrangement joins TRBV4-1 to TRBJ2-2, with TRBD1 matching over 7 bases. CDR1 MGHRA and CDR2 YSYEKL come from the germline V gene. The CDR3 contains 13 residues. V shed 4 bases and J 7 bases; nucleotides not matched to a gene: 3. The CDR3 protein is CASSPTGVGELFF. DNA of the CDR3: TGCGCCAGCAGCCCCACAGGGGTCGGGGAGCTGTTTTTT.

The CDR3 DNA follows: TGTGCCAGCAGGGAGGGACGGAACTATGGCTACACCTTC. Protein product: CASREGRNYGYTF. J is TRBJ1-2 and V is TRBV6-5, with a possible D match to TRBD1 (5 bases). Trimming stripped 6 bases from V and 2 bases from J, with 10 bases between. The CDR3 has 13 amino acids. Germline lookup yields CDR1 MNHEY and CDR2 SVGAGI.

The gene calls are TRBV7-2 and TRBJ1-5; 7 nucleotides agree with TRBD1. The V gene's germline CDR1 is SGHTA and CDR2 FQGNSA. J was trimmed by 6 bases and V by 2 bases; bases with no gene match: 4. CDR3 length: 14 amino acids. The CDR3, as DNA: TGTGCCAGCAGCTTAAAGGGGGCGTCTCAGCCCCAGCATTTT. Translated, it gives CASSLKGASQPQHF.

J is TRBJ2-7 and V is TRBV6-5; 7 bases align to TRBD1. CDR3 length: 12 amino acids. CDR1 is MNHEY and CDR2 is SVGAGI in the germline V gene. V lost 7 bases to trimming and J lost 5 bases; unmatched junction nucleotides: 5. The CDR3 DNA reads TGTGCCAGCACCGCCGGGACAGACGAGCAGTACTTC. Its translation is CASTAGTDEQYF.

The CDR3 DNA reads as TGCGCCAGCAGCTTCGGGCTAGCGGGGGGCCGCACCTACGAGCAGTACTTC. This sequence encodes CASSFGLAGGRTYEQYF. The V and J genes are TRBV5-1 and TRBJ2-7; TRBD2 matches at 11 bases. This CDR3 has 17 amino acids. The V and J ends lost 2 bases and 2 bases, in that order; junction bases with no gene match: 9. CDR1 and CDR2 (germline): SGHRS, YFSETQ.

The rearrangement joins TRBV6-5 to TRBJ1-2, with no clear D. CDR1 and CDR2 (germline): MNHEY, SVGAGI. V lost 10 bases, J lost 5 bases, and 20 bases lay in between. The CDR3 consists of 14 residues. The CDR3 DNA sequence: TGTGCCACCCGTTTGAGGGCACCAGAATATGGCTACACCTTC. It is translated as CATRLRAPEYGYTF.

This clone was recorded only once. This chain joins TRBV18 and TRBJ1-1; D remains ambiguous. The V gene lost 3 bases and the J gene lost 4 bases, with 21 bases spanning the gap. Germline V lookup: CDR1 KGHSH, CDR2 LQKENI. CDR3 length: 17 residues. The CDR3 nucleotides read TGTGCCAGCTCACCTCCGATCTCCCCGGGATTAACCACTGAAGCTTTCTTT. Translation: CASSPPISPGLTTEAFF.

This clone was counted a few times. CDR3 loop: CASKPGQGVVSDGYTF. The CDR3 bases are TGTGCCAGCAAGCCGGGACAGGGCGTAGTGTCGGATGGCTACACCTTC. The V and J genes are TRBV21-1 and TRBJ1-2; TRBD1 is taken as the D call from the table, unchecked against the DNA. TRBV21-1 is a known pseudogene. The CDR3 spans 16 residues.

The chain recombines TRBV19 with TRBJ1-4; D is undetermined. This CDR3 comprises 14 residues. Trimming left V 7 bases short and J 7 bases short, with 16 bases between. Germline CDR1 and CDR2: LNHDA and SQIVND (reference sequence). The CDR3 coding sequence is TGTGCCAGTAACCGAGCCACGAGGGTTGAAAAACTGTTTTTT. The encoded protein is CASNRATRVEKLFF.

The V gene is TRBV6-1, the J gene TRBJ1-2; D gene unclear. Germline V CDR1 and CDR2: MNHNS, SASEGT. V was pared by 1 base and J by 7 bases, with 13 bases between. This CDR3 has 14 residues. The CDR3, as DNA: TGTGCCAGCAGTGAAGTAGGAGGGAAGCTTGGCTACACCTTC. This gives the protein CASSEVGGKLGYTF.

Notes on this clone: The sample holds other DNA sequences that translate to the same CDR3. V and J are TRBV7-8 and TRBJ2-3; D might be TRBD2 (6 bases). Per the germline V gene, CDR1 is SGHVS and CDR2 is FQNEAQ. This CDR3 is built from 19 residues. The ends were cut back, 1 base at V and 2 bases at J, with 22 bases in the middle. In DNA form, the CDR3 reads TGTGCCAGCAGCTTAGGTCCGGGCGGGGATTTTCGCCTCACAGATACGCAGTATTTT. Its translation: CASSLGPGGDFRLTDTQYF.

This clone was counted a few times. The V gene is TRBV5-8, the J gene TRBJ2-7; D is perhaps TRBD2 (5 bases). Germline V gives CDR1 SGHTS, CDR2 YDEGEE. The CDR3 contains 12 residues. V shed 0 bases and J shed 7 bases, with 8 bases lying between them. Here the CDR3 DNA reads TGTGCCAGCAGCTTGGAGCGGTGGGAGCAGTACTTC. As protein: CASSLERWEQYF.

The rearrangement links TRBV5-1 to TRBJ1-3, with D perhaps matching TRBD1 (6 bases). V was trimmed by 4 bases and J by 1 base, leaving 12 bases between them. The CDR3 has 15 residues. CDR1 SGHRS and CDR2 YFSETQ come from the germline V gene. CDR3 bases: TGCGCCAGCAGCGCCCTAACAGGGTCTGGAAACACCATATATTTT. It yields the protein CASSALTGSGNTIYF.

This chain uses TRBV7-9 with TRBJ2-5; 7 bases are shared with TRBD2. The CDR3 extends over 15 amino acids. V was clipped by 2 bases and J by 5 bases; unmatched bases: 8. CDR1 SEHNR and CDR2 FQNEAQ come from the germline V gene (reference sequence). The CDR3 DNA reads TGTGCCAGCAGCTTATCGGGGGGTTTAAGGGAGACCCAGTACTTC. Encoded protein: CASSLSGGLRETQYF.

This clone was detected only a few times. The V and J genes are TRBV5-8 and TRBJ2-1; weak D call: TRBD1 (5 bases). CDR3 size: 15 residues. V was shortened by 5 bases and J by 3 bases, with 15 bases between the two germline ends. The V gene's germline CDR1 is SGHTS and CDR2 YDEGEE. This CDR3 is CASSKGSGIYNEQFF. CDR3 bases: TGTGCCAGCAGTAAGGGTTCAGGGATCTACAATGAGCAGTTCTTC.

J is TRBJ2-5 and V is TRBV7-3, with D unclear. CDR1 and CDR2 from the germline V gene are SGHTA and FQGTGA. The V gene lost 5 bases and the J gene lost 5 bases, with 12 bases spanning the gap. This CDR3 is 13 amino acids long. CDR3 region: CASSRSFGETQYF. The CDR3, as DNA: TGTGCCAGCAGCCGTAGTTTTGGTGAGACCCAGTACTTC. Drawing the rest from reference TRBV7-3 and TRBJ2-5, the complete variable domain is GAGVSQTPSNKVTEKGKYVELRCDPISGHTALYWYRQSLGQGPEFLIYFQGTGAADDSGLPNDRFFAVRPEGSVSTLKIQRTERGDSAVYLCASSRSFGETQYFGPGTRLLVL.

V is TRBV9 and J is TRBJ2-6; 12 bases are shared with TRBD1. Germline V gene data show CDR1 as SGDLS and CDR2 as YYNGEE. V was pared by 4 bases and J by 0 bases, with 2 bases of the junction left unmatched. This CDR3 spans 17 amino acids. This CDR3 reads CASSPGQGASGANVLTF. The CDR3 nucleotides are TGTGCCAGCAGCCCGGGACAGGGGGCCTCTGGGGCCAACGTCCTGACTTTC.

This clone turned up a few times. The CDR3 sequence: CASSWTGVAYEQYF. For the CDR3, the DNA is TGTGCCAGCAGCTGGACAGGGGTTGCCTACGAGCAGTACTTC. V is TRBV14 and J is TRBJ2-7, with 9 bases lining up with TRBD1. V lost 5 bases and J lost 2; bases outside the gene matches: 4. This CDR3 has 14 amino acids. From germline, CDR1 is SGHDN and CDR2 FVKESK.

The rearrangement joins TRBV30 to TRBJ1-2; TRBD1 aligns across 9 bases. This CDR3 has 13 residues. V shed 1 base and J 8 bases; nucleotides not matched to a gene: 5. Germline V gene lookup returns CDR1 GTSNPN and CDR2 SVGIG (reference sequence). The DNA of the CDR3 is TGTGCCTGGAGTGGGACAGGGGTAGGAGGCTACACCTTC. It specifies CAWSGTGVGGYTF.

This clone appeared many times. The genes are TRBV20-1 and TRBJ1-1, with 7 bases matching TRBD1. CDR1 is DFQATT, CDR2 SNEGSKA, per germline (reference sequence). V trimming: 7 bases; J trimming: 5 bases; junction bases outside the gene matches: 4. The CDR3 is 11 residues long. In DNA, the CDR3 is TGCAGTGGAGGCAGGGGGACTGAAGCTTTCTTT. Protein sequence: CSGGRGTEAFF.

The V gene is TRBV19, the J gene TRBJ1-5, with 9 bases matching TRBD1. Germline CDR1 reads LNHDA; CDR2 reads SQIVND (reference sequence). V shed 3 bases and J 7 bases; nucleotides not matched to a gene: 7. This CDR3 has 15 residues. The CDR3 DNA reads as TGTGCCAGTAGTATTGCGGGACAGGGAAGGCAGCCCCAGCATTTT. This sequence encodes CASSIAGQGRQPQHF.

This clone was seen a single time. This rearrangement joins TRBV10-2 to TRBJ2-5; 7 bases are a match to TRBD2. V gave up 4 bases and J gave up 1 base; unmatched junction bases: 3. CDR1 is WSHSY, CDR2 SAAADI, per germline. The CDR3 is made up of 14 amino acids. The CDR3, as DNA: TGCGCCAGCAGTGTGGCGGGAGCCCAAGAGACCCAGTACTTC. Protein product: CASSVAGAQETQYF.

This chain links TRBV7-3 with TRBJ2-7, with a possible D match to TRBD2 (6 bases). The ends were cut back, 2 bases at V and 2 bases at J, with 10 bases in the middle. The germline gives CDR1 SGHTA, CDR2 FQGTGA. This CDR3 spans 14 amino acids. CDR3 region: CASSLFAGTYEQYF. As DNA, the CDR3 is TGTGCCAGCAGCTTATTTGCGGGAACCTACGAGCAGTACTTC.

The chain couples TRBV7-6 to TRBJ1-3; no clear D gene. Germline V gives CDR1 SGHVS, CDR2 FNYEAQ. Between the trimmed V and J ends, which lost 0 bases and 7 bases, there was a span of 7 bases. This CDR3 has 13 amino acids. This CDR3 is CASSLAPGNTIYF. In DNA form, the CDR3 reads TGTGCCAGCAGCTTAGCACCGGGGAACACCATATATTTT.

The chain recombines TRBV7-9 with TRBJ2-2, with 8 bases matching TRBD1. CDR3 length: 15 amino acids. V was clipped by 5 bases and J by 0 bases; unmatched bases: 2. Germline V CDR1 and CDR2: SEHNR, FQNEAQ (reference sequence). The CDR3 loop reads CASSPDRANTGELFF. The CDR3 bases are TGTGCCAGCAGCCCGGACAGGGCGAACACCGGGGAGCTGTTTTTT.